The 32 T cell receptor beta chains presented below share a single source sample, sequenced in a study of patients and donors after allogeneic stem cell transplantation. MiXCR, applied by TCRdb to the RT-PCR reads, yields one record per CDR3 protein. The sample lists about 960,000 distinct CDR3 sequences; roughly 18% were seen once. Sample: blood, either unsorted or a sorted T cell fraction (not recorded which). The receptors here all came from a human donor who was either an allogeneic HSCT recipient or a stem cell or donor lymphocyte infusion donor (not recorded which). It is not recorded whose cells these are; they may come from a transplant donor.

This sequence joins TRBV7-9 and TRBJ2-1, with D uncertain. The V and J ends lost 0 bases and 3 bases respectively, with 12 bases between them. CDR1 and CDR2 from the germline V gene are SEHNR and FQNEAQ (reference sequence). This CDR3 has 16 amino acids. This CDR3 is CASSLARLEVYNEQFF. Here the CDR3 DNA reads TGTGCCAGCAGCTTAGCGAGGCTTGAAGTCTACAATGAGCAGTTCTTC.

J is TRBJ1-5 and V is TRBV10-3; D ambiguous. The CDR3 loop spans 14 amino acids. Trimming took off 6 bases at V and 0 bases at J, with 9 bases between the two ends. Per germline, CDR1 ENHRY and CDR2 SYGVKD. As DNA, the CDR3 is TGTGCCATCAGCGACGAGTATAGCAATCAGCCCCAGCATTTT. Translated: CAISDEYSNQPQHF.

The DNA for the CDR3 is TGTGCCAGCAGCTTCTCATCCGGGACAGAAGGCAATCAGCCCCAGCATTTT. Protein product: CASSFSSGTEGNQPQHF. The rearrangement joins TRBV7-9 to TRBJ1-5; 7 bases map to TRBD1. V lost 3 bases to trimming and J lost 2 bases; unmatched junction nucleotides: 10. The CDR3 extends over 17 amino acids. Germline-derived CDR1 and CDR2 are SEHNR and FQNEAQ (reference sequence).

This clonotype was picked up many times. This sequence joins TRBV12-3 or TRBV12-4 and TRBJ2-7, with no clear D. Trimming shortened V by 1 base and J by 2 bases, and 12 bases separated the two germline ends. The CDR3 totals 15 residues. Written as DNA, the CDR3 is TGTGCCAGCAGTTTAGTGTCTGCAAAAGCCTACGAGCAGTACTTC. It specifies CASSLVSAKAYEQYF.

The rearrangement uses TRBV5-1 and TRBJ2-3; TRBD1 matches at 9 bases. This CDR3 spans 14 amino acids. V lost 3 bases and J lost 4; bases outside the gene matches: 3. The germline V gene has CDR1 SGHRS and CDR2 YFSETQ. CDR3 in amino acids: CASSSGTGPDTQYF. In DNA form, the CDR3 reads TGCGCCAGCAGCTCCGGGACAGGGCCAGATACGCAGTATTTT.

The genes are TRBV27 and TRBJ2-1, with D possibly being TRBD1 or TRBD2 (5 bases each). V lost 6 bases to trimming and J lost 0 bases, with 15 bases between them. The CDR3 covers 16 residues. The germline V gene has CDR1 MNHEY and CDR2 SMNVEV (reference sequence). The CDR3 DNA is TGTGCCAGCAGACGGGACGGGCCAGTCTCCTACAATGAGCAGTTCTTC. Residues: CASRRDGPVSYNEQFF.

This clonotype occurred many times. V usage is TRBV7-8 and J usage is TRBJ2-3; no clear D gene. The V end was cut by 0 bases, the J end by 4 bases, with 5 bases between. The CDR3 runs 13 residues. Per the germline V gene, CDR1 is SGHVS and CDR2 is FQNEAQ. In nucleotides, the CDR3 is TGTGCCAGCAGCTTAGCTTTGGCAGATACGCAGTATTTT. Its translation is CASSLALADTQYF.

The chain recombines TRBV10-3 with TRBJ2-3, with 9 bases identical to TRBD2. V dropped 3 bases and J dropped 3; count of bases not matched to a gene: 7. The germline V gene has CDR1 ENHRY and CDR2 SYGVKD. The CDR3 loop spans 16 amino acids. CDR3 residues: CAISDKLAGATDTQYF. The CDR3 coding sequence is TGTGCCATCAGTGACAAATTAGCGGGAGCGACAGATACGCAGTATTTT.

This rearrangement joins TRBV20-1 to TRBJ1-5; perhaps TRBD1 as D (5 bases). Per germline, CDR1 DFQATT and CDR2 SNEGSKA (reference sequence). Trimming removed 6 bases at V and 3 bases at J, with 12 bases between. This CDR3 has 13 residues. The CDR3 bases are TGCAGTGCCTTAGACAGTACCAATCAGCCCCAGCATTTT. The encoded protein is CSALDSTNQPQHF.

V usage is TRBV20-1 and J usage is TRBJ2-1; D is perhaps TRBD2 (5 bases). This CDR3 comprises 14 residues. Germline V gene lookup returns CDR1 DFQATT and CDR2 SNEGSKA (reference sequence). Trimming stripped 6 bases from V and 7 bases from J, with 19 bases between. The CDR3: CSAQKRTARNEQFF. CDR3 DNA: TGCAGTGCCCAGAAGCGGACTGCCCGGAATGAGCAGTTCTTC.

The V and J genes are TRBV5-5 and TRBJ1-6; tentative D call: TRBD1 (5 bases). Germline V CDR1 and CDR2: SGHKS, YYEKEE (reference sequence). CDR3 length: 16 residues. V lost 0 bases and J lost 7, with 14 bases in between. The DNA for the CDR3 is TGTGCCAGCAGCTTGGTTCCGGGACGGACAAATTCACCCCTCCACTTT. Protein sequence: CASSLVPGRTNSPLHF.

V usage is TRBV7-8 and J usage is TRBJ1-4; 11 bases match TRBD1. Trimming cost V 11 bases and J 4 bases; bases outside gene matches: 12. Germline V gives CDR1 SGHVS, CDR2 FQNEAQ. The CDR3 covers 16 residues. This chain's CDR3 is CAAGTGGLSGNEKLFF. CDR3 bases: TGTGCCGCCGGGACAGGGGGTTTGAGTGGTAATGAAAAACTGTTTTTT.

This clonotype was seen a handful of times. The chain employs TRBV7-9 and TRBJ2-2, with D perhaps matching TRBD2 (6 bases). The CDR3 length is 12 residues. Germline V gene sequence: CDR1 SEHNR, CDR2 FQNEAQ (reference sequence). DNA of the CDR3: TGTGGCGTCGCGGGGCTCACCGGGGAGCTGTTTTTT. It translates to CGVAGLTGELFF.

The rearrangement joins TRBV4-1 to TRBJ2-2, with a tentative D call TRBD2 (5 bases). Germline V gives CDR1 MGHRA, CDR2 YSYEKL. The CDR3 is 15 amino acids. The V gene lost 4 bases and the J gene lost 1 base, with 10 bases spanning the gap. This CDR3 is CASSRIGGNTGELFF. CDR3 bases: TGCGCCAGCAGCCGAATTGGAGGGAACACCGGGGAGCTGTTTTTT.

The chain combines TRBV2 with TRBJ2-7; D is uncertain. CDR1 SNHLY and CDR2 FYNNEI come from the germline V gene. This CDR3 has 17 residues. The V end lost 3 bases, the J end lost 3 bases, and 21 bases lay between the germline ends. The CDR3 protein is CASSETLVIGSSYEQYF. For the CDR3, the DNA is TGTGCCAGCAGTGAGACTTTAGTGATAGGGTCGAGCTACGAGCAGTACTTC.

This clonotype has at least ten counts. This sequence joins TRBV4-3 and TRBJ2-2, with TRBD2 matching 8 bases. Per germline, CDR1 LGHNA and CDR2 YSLEER. This CDR3 has 16 amino acids. Trimming at V came to 3 bases and at J to 1 base, leaving 4 bases not matched to a gene. The CDR3 DNA reads TGCGCCAGCAGCCAGATTCTAGCGGGGAACACCGGGGAGCTGTTTTTT. Its translation is CASSQILAGNTGELFF.

This clonotype turned up a few times. The chain links TRBV3-1 to TRBJ2-7; 8 bases agree with TRBD2. Germline V lookup: CDR1 LGHDT, CDR2 YNNKEL (reference sequence). This CDR3 contains 15 residues. Trimming cost V 4 bases and J 2 bases; bases outside gene matches: 7. In DNA form, the CDR3 reads TGTGCCAGCAGCCCAGGACTAGCTGTTGCCTACGAGCAGTACTTC. It encodes CASSPGLAVAYEQYF.

The chain links TRBV24-1 to TRBJ2-2; TRBD2 matches 9 bases. Trimming removed 3 bases from V and 1 base from J; junction bases left unmatched: 8. The germline CDR1 and CDR2 sequences are KGHDR and SFDVKD. The CDR3 runs to 18 residues. The CDR3 region has the DNA TGTGCCACCAGTGATCCGGGGGGACTAGCCCGGAACACCGGGGAGCTGTTTTTT. This codes for CATSDPGGLARNTGELFF.

This clonotype turned up a few times. V usage is TRBV9 and J usage is TRBJ2-1; D is perhaps TRBD1 (5 bases). Trimming stripped 3 bases from V and 8 bases from J, with 15 bases between. The germline V gene has CDR1 SGDLS and CDR2 YYNGEE. CDR3 size: 14 residues. The CDR3 region is CASSGTPRVDEQFF. CDR3 in DNA: TGTGCCAGCAGCGGGACACCGAGAGTCGATGAGCAGTTCTTC.

This clonotype was seen a few times. The chain recombines TRBV9 with TRBJ1-6, with unresolved D. Germline CDR1 SGDLS, CDR2 YYNGEE. The CDR3 runs to 15 residues. V gave up 2 bases and J gave up 14 bases, with 20 bases separating them. CDR3 amino acids: CASSVSGLDLFSLHF. CDR3 bases: TGTGCCAGCAGCGTGAGTGGATTGGACCTCTTCTCCCTCCACTTT.

This chain's CDR3 is CSARDAAAGADTQYF. The CDR3 region has the DNA TGCAGTGCTAGAGATGCGGCGGCAGGGGCAGATACGCAGTATTTT. The V gene is TRBV20-1, the J gene TRBJ2-3, with D tentatively TRBD1 (6 bases). Trimming pared 0 bases from V and 4 bases from J, leaving 14 bases between. Germline V CDR1 and CDR2: DFQATT, SNEGSKA (reference sequence). This CDR3 has 15 amino acids.

The V gene is TRBV27, the J gene TRBJ2-7; a weak D match, TRBD1 (5 bases). Germline V gene data show CDR1 as MNHEY and CDR2 as SMNVEV (reference sequence). This CDR3 spans 13 amino acids. Trimming shortened V by 6 bases and J by 1 base, and 10 bases separated the two germline ends. The CDR3 sequence is CASSATESYEQYF. The CDR3 bases are TGTGCCAGCAGCGCGACAGAGTCCTACGAGCAGTACTTC.

The chain carries TRBV6-5 and TRBJ2-5; D may be TRBD1 (6 bases). The CDR3 is 14 residues long. V lost 4 bases to trimming and J lost 5 bases, with 14 bases between them. Per the germline V gene, CDR1 is MNHEY and CDR2 is SVGAGI. CDR3 nucleotides: TGTGCCAGCAGTTCCAGGGGCAGTGGGGAGACCCAGTACTTC. It specifies CASSSRGSGETQYF.

This clonotype was seen only once. The rearrangement links TRBV20-1 to TRBJ2-1; D may match TRBD1 or TRBD2 (5 bases each). This CDR3 has 14 residues. V was trimmed by 2 bases and J by 5 bases, leaving 13 bases between them. CDR1 DFQATT and CDR2 SNEGSKA come from the germline V gene (reference sequence). The CDR3 region has the DNA TGCAGTGCTAGATGGGGGTTCCCCGACAATGAGCAGTTCTTC. The encoded protein is CSARWGFPDNEQFF.

This clonotype was detected only once. The chain uses TRBV30 and TRBJ2-5; D unresolved. Germline CDR1 is GTSNPN and CDR2 is SVGIG (reference sequence). This CDR3 is built from 12 residues. V shed 5 bases and J shed 5 bases, with 12 bases lying between them. CDR3 DNA: TGTGCCTGGTCCCCCTCCGGTGAGACCCAGTACTTC. Translating gives CAWSPSGETQYF.

This clonotype has a handful of counts. The genes are TRBV12-3 or TRBV12-4 and TRBJ1-6; D might be TRBD1 (5 bases). The germline V and J ends were trimmed by 1 base and 8 bases, with 9 bases remaining between them. CDR3 length equals 14 residues. DNA of the CDR3: TGTGCCAGCAGTTTAGGGGGGAACCATTCACCCCTCCACTTT. Encoded protein: CASSLGGNHSPLHF.

The gene calls are TRBV6-1 and TRBJ2-1; 14 bases are shared with TRBD2. This CDR3 comprises 15 residues. Germline V gene lookup returns CDR1 MNHNS and CDR2 SASEGT. V lost 6 bases and J lost 7; bases outside the gene matches: 5. The CDR3 DNA is TGTGCCAGCAGGACTAGCGGGAGGGCCCGTAATGAGCAGTTCTTC. Translated, it gives CASRTSGRARNEQFF.

This clonotype was observed a few times. The chain is built from TRBV12-3 or TRBV12-4 and TRBJ1-2; the D gene is possibly TRBD1 (5 bases). The CDR3 consists of 14 residues. Trimming left V 8 bases short and J 3 bases short, with 16 bases between. In nucleotides, the CDR3 is TGTGCCAGCCCAAACGCAGGGCCCCACTATGGCTACACCTTC. Its translation: CASPNAGPHYGYTF.

In this sample, this clonotype turned up many times. The rearrangement links TRBV4-3 to TRBJ1-3; unclear D gene. Trimming pared 3 bases from V and 4 bases from J, leaving 7 bases between. Germline CDR1 is LGHNA and CDR2 is YSLEER. This CDR3 region has 13 residues. In DNA, the CDR3 is TGCGCCAGCAGCCAGGAGGGCGGAAACACCATATATTTT. It translates to CASSQEGGNTIYF.

This clonotype was counted ten times or more. The chain recombines TRBV12-3 or TRBV12-4 with TRBJ2-1; 8 nucleotides align to TRBD2. V shed 4 bases and J 5 bases; nucleotides not matched to a gene: 4. The CDR3 totals 14 residues. The CDR3: CASSSLGGDNEQFF. In DNA form, the CDR3 reads TGTGCCAGCAGTTCCCTCGGGGGGGACAATGAGCAGTTCTTC.

This clonotype showed up many times. The chain couples TRBV20-1 to TRBJ2-1; D is perhaps TRBD2 (6 bases). The length of the CDR3 is 12 residues. V was clipped by 3 bases and J by 15 bases, with 18 bases between them. Germline CDR1 is DFQATT and CDR2 is SNEGSKA (reference sequence). The CDR3 loop is CSASGTTSLRFF. The CDR3 coding sequence is TGCAGTGCTAGCGGTACAACTAGCCTACGGTTCTTC.

The V call is TRBV7-2, the J call TRBJ1-1; the match to TRBD1 covers 8 bases. The CDR3 runs to 16 residues. CDR1 and CDR2 (germline): SGHTA, FQGNSA. V lost 2 bases, J lost 3 bases, and 8 bases stayed unmatched. Here the CDR3 reads CASSLTGGGWDTEAFF. The CDR3 DNA follows: TGTGCCAGCAGCTTAACAGGGGGTGGGTGGGACACTGAAGCTTTCTTT.